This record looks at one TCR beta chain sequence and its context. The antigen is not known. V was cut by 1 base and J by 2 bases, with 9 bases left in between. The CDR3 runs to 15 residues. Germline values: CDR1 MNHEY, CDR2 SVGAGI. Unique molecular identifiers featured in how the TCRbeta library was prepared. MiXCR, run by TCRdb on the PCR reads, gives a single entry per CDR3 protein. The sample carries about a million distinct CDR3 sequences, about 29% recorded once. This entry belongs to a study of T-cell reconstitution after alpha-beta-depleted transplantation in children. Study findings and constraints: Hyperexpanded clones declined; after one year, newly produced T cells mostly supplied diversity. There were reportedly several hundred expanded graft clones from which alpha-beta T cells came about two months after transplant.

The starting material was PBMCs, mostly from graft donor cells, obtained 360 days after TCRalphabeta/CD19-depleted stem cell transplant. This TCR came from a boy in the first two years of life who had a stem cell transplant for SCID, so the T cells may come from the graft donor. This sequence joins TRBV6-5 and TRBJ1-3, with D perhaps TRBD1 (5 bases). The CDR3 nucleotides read TGTGCCAGCAGTTACTTCGACAGCCCTGGAAACACCATATATTTT. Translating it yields CASSYFDSPGNTIYF.